The clone carrying this TCR beta chain showed up just a few times. The sample comes from a study of patients and donors after allogeneic stem cell transplantation. One entry per CDR3 protein, called by TCRdb with MiXCR from the RT-PCR reads. Of 800,000 to 1,000,000 distinct CDR3 sequences in the sample, more than 15% were seen once. V lost 3 bases and J 6 bases, leaving 12 bases between the germline ends. Germline V lookup: CDR1 ENHRY, CDR2 SYGVKD. CDR3 length: 14 amino acids. The receptor was isolated from a human donor who was either an allogeneic HSCT recipient or a stem cell or donor lymphocyte infusion donor (not recorded which). It is not recorded whose cells these are; they may come from a transplant donor. This chain uses TRBV10-3 with TRBJ1-3, with D unresolved. Sequenced material: blood, either unsorted or a sorted T cell fraction (not recorded which). The CDR3 coding sequence is TGTGCCATCAGTGATCTGGGCTTGGAAAACACCATATATTTT. This gives the protein CAISDLGLENTIYF.